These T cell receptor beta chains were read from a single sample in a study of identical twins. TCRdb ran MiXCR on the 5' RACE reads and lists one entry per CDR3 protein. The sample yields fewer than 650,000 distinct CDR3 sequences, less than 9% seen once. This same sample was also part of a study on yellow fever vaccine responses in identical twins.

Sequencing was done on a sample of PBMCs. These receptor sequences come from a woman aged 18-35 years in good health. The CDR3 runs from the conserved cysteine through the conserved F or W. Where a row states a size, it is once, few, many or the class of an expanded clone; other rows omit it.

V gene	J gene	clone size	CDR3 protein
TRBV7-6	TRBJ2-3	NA	CASSLVFLNTDTQYF
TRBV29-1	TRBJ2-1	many	CSVGRTSGMDNEQFF
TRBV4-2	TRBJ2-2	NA	CASSHQGRQNTGELFF
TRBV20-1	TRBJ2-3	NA	CSASNRGRADTQYF
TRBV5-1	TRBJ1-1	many	CASGHNRNTEAFF
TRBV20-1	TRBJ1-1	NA	CSARDYGREGVTEAFF
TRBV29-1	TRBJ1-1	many	CSVDPEAFF
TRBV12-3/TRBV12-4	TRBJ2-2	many	CASRLRTGELFF
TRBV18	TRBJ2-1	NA	CASSPQRLPGQGDNEQFF
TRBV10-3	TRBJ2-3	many	CAISESSRGTDTQYF
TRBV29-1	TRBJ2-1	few	CSVRRTSGRPSSSYNEQFF
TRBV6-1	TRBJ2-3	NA	CASSERLAGGYTQYF
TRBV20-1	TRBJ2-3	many	CSARDPLPLGAGGPDTQYF
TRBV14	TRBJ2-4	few	CASSPRTANIQYF
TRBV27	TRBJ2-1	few	CASTLLAGGSFEQFF